This T cell receptor beta chain was sequenced during a study of cytomegalovirus exposure and HLA in healthy donors. Primers: 60 Vbeta forward and 13 Jbeta reverse. TCRdb keeps only in-frame clones here, not all; method: immunoSEQ multiplex PCR. The sample yields 95,000 to 150,000 clones, roughly 72% seen once. The CDR3 has 14 residues. Trimming cost V 4 bases and J 8 bases; bases outside gene matches: 8. The germline V gene encodes CDR1 SGHNT and CDR2 YYREEE (reference sequence). In this sample, this clone turned up a few times. Its antigen is unknown. At collection, donors were nominally healthy, but unrecorded immune exposures were probable. Whole-study findings and limits: Immune exposure was documented only through CMV serostatus.

The V and J genes are TRBV5-4 and TRBJ1-4, with 7 bases aligning to TRBD1. The sample consisted of PBMCs. The receptor was isolated from a man aged 35 to 55 in good health and CMV-seropositive. CDR3 sequence reads: CASSLEQGREKLFF. DNA for the CDR3: TGTGCCAGCAGCCTAGAACAGGGGAGAGAAAAACTGTTTTTT.